Sequencing of this T cell receptor beta chain was carried out in a study of blood T cell repertoires in COVID-19. Overall study: Sources were T cells, B-cell-depleted T cells, or PBMCs; the material itself was cDNA or gDNA.

In the source study's methods: Reference gene primer amplification gave nucleated cell count estimates. TCRdb keeps only in-frame clones here, not all; method: immunoSEQ multiplex PCR. D and trimming come from the DNA, and the V and J calls and clone size come from that table. The data show some 70,000 clones, with 70% to 90% seen just once and 16% held by the top ten. In Seattle, patients joined the study during active infection and were tracked longitudinally. Germline CDR1 and CDR2: SGHDT and YYEEEE. J lost 9 bases, V lost 3 bases, and 14 bases had no gene match. CDR3 length equals 15 residues. The sequence came from a man in his forties or fifties with COVID-19, enrolled during active disease. The rearrangement links TRBV5-6 to TRBJ2-7, with 8 bases lining up with TRBD1. Sequenced sample: peripheral blood. DNA for the CDR3: TGTGCCAGCAGCTCTGACGACAGGGGACGATCAGCGCAGTACTTC. This gives the protein CASSSDDRGRSAQYF.